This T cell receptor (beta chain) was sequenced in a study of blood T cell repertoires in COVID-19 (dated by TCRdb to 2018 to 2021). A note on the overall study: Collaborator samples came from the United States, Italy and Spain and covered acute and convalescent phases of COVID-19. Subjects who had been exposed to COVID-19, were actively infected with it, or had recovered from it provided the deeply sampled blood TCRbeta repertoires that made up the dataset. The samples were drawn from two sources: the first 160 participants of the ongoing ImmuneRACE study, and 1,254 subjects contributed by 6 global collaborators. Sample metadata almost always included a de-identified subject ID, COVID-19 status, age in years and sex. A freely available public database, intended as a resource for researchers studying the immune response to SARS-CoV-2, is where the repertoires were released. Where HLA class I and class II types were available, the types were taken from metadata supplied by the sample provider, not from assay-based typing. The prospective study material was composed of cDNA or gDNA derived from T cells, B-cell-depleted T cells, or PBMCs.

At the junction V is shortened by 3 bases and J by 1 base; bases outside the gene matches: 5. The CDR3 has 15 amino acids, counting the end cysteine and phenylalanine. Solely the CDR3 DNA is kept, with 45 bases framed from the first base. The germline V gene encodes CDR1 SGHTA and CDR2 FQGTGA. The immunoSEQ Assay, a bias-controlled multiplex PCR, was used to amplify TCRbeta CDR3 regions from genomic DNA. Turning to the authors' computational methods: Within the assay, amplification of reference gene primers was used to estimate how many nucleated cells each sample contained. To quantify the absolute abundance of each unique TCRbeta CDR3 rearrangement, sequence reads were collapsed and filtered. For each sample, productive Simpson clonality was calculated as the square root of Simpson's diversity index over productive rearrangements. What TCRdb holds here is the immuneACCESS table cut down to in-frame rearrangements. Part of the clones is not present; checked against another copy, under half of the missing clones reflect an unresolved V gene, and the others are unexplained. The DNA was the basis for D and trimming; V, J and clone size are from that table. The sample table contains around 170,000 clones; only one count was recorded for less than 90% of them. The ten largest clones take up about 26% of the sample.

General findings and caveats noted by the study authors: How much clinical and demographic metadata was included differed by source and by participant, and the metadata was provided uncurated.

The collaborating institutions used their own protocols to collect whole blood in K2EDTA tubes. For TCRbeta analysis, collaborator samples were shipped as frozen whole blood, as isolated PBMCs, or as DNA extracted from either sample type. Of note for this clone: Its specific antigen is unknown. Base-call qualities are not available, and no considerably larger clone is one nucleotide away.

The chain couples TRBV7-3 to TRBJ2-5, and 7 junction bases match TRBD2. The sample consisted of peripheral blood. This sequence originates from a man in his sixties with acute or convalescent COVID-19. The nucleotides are TGTGCCAGCAGCTTCACAGCGGGACGCCAAGAGACCCAGTACTTC. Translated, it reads CASSFTAGRQETQYF.